Listed below are T cell receptor beta chains from one sample, sequenced in a study of technical replicates of blood from a handful of donors. Using immunoSEQ multiplex PCR, the repertoire was profiled, and TCRdb retains in-frame clones only, with some absent. The sample has 70,000 to 95,000 clones; 75% to 95% are singletons. Sequenced: T cells isolated from PBMCs. The receptors derive from a human donor in good health. Some clones in this sample may be carry-over from other donors' samples. Both conserved end residues are part of each CDR3.

TRBV4-1	TRBJ2-3	CASSQGVAASTDTQYF
TRBV28	TRBJ2-3	CASSWGGSDTQYF
TRBV30	TRBJ1-2	CAWSGPGQGSYGYTF
TRBV6-6	TRBJ2-7	CASSFTLGLASYEQYF
TRBV2	TRBJ1-1	CASTRRAGATNTEAFF
TRBV6-5	TRBJ1-6	CASTRGGAFNSPLHF
TRBV2	TRBJ2-7	CASSVQNLYEQYF
TRBV30	TRBJ2-3	CAWSEGARTDTQYF
TRBV2	TRBJ2-3	CASDRQGMADTQYF
TRBV30	TRBJ1-4	CAWRPFFRGRGEKLFF
TRBV19	TRBJ1-5	CASSIEGGSNQPQHF
TRBV7-9	TRBJ2-3	CASKPSATDTQYF
TRBV30	TRBJ2-3	CAWSTSAGSTDTQYF
TRBV5-1	TRBJ2-1	CASSLGTSGRILSEQFF
TRBV7-2	TRBJ2-2	CASSIGTSGIGELFF
TRBV11-2	TRBJ2-3	CATLGGEGSTDTQYF
TRBV7-6	TRBJ2-7	CASSLSISGRAVYEQYF
TRBV4-1	TRBJ1-5	CASSQVENSNQPQHF
TRBV28	TRBJ2-1	CASSLSLAGYNEQFF
TRBV7-9	TRBJ2-7	CASSPKGPYEQYF
TRBV6-5	TRBJ2-7	CASSLYGTGNKEQYF
TRBV5-6	TRBJ2-3	CASSPPPGQFSTDTQYF
TRBV10-3	TRBJ2-7	CAISGASRTSYEQYF
TRBV6-5	TRBJ2-1	CASGTVNNEQFF
TRBV6-5	TRBJ2-7	CASGYLGGIEQYF
TRBV7-9	TRBJ1-1	CATLRDREHHQAFF
TRBV10-3	TRBJ1-2	CAISDTGSGYTF
TRBV7-2	TRBJ1-2	CASSSGEGANYGYTF
TRBV5-1	TRBJ2-4	CASSPEAGGRGNIQYF
TRBV6-5	TRBJ2-1	CASSYPGTGSSNEQFF
TRBV6-4	TRBJ1-5	CASSESGGVQPQHF
TRBV7-2	TRBJ2-7	CASAGTSFYEQYF